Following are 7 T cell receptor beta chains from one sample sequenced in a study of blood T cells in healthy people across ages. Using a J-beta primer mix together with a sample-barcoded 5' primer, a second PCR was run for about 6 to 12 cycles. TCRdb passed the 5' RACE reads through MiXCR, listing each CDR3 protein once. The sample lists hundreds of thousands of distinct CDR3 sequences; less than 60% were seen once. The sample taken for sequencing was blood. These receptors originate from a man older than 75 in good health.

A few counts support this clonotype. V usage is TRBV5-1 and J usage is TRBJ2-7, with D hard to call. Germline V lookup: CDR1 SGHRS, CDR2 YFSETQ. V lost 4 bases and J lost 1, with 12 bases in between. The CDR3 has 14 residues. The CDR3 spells CASSHTTASYEQYF. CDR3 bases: TGCGCCAGCAGCCACACGACCGCTTCCTACGAGCAGTACTTC.

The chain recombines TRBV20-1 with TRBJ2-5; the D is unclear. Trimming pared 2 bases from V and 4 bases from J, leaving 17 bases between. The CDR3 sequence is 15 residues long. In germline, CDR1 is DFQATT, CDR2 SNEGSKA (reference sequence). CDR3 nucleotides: TGCAGTGCTAGAAGCAGAGCCCTGCATGGAGAGACCCAGTACTTC. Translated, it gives CSARSRALHGETQYF.

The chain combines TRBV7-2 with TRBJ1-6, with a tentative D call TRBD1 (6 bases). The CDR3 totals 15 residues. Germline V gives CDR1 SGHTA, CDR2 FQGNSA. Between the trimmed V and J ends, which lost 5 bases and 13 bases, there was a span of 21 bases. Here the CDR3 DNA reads TGTGCCAGCAGCCGACAGGCTGCCTTGATATCTCCCCTCCACTTT. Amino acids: CASSRQAALISPLHF.

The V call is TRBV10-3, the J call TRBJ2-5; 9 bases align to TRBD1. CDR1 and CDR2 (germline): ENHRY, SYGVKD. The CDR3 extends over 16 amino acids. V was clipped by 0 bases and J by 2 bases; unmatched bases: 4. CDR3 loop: CAISESYGTGQETQYF. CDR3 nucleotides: TGTGCCATCAGTGAGTCCTACGGGACAGGGCAAGAGACCCAGTACTTC.

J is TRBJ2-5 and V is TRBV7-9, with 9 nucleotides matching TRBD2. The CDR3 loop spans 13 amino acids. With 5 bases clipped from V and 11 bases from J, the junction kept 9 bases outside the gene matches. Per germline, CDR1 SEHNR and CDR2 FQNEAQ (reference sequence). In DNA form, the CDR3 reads TGTGCCAGCAGCAGTAGCGGGAGTAGCGTGCAGTACTTC. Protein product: CASSSSGSSVQYF.

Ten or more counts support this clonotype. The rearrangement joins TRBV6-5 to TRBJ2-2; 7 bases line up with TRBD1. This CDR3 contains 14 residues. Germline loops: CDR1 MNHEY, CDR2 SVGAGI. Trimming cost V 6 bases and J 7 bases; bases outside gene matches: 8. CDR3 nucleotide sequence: TGTGCCAGCAGGAATGCACAGGGGATCGGGGAGCTGTTTTTT. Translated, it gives CASRNAQGIGELFF.

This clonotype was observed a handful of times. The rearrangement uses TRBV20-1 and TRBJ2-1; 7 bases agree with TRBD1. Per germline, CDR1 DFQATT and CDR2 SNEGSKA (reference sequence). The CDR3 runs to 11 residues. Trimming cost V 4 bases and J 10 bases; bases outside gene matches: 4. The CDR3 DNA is TGCAGTGCTAACAGGGGCCGGGAGCAGTTCTTC. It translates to CSANRGREQFF.